The next 21 T cell receptor beta chains were all read from a single sample in a study of blood T cell repertoires in COVID-19. Measured with immunoSEQ multiplex PCR; TCRdb has only the in-frame clones, and not every one. Of under 250,000 clones in the sample, 75% to 90% were seen once. Material for sequencing was PBMCs or T cells enriched from blood (not recorded which). These receptors were collected from a woman aged 30 to 39 who had been exposed to COVID-19.

CDR3 nucleotides: TGTGCCAGTAGTATTCTTAATTCACCCCTCCACTTT. This translates into CASSILNSPLHF. V usage is TRBV19 and J usage is TRBJ1-6; D unclear. The germline V gene has CDR1 LNHDA and CDR2 SQIVND (reference sequence). CDR3 size: 12 residues. The V end lost 3 bases, the J end lost 6 bases, and 3 bases lay between the germline ends.

The chain carries TRBV10-1 and TRBJ1-3; 9 bases are a match to TRBD1. CDR1 and CDR2 (germline): WNHNN, SYGVQD (reference sequence). The CDR3 consists of 15 residues. Trimming removed 9 bases from V and 0 bases from J; junction bases left unmatched: 6. In DNA form, the CDR3 reads TGCGCCAGGGGACAGGGTCTACACTCTGGAAACACCATATATTTT. Amino acid sequence: CARGQGLHSGNTIYF.

The V and J genes are TRBV9 and TRBJ2-7, with 10 bases aligning to TRBD1. J gave up 6 bases and V 4 bases, and 19 bases lay outside the gene matches. The CDR3 contains 18 residues. The germline V gene encodes CDR1 SGDLS and CDR2 YYNGEE. In DNA form, the CDR3 reads TGTGCCAGCAGCTCAGTAGGAGGACAGGGGGTGGGTTCCGTCGAGCAGTACTTC. As protein: CASSSVGGQGVGSVEQYF.

The V gene is TRBV11-1, the J gene TRBJ2-7; D perhaps matches TRBD2 (5 bases). The CDR3 contains 14 residues. Per germline, CDR1 SGHAT and CDR2 FQDESV (reference sequence). V was trimmed by 2 bases and J by 2 bases, leaving 10 bases between them. As DNA, the CDR3 is TGTGCCAGCAGCTTAATCGAGCGGCCCTACGAGCAGTACTTC. Its translation is CASSLIERPYEQYF.

The chain carries TRBV7-9 and TRBJ2-3, with 8 nucleotides matching TRBD1. Germline CDR1 reads SEHNR; CDR2 reads FQNEAQ (reference sequence). The CDR3 is made up of 14 amino acids. V was clipped by 5 bases and J by 4 bases; unmatched bases: 5. The CDR3 loop is CASSVQGAADTQYF. The CDR3 DNA is TGTGCCAGCAGCGTCCAGGGGGCCGCAGATACGCAGTATTTT.

The V call is TRBV29-1, the J call TRBJ2-7; 8 positions match TRBD2. After removal of 2 bases from V and 0 bases from J, the junction contained 6 bases not matched to a gene. CDR1 is SQVTM, CDR2 ANQGSEA, per germline. The CDR3 sequence is 15 residues long. CDR3 sequence reads: CSVELQLAVSYEQYF. In DNA form, the CDR3 reads TGCAGCGTTGAATTGCAACTAGCGGTCTCCTACGAGCAGTACTTC.

This chain links TRBV6-6 with TRBJ1-4, with 9 bases lining up with TRBD1. The CDR3 covers 14 residues. Germline V gives CDR1 MNHNY, CDR2 SVGAGI (reference sequence). J gave up 7 bases and V 6 bases, and 6 bases lay outside the gene matches. The CDR3 loop reads CASSGTGSGEKLFF. The CDR3 nucleotides are TGTGCCAGCAGCGGGACAGGGAGTGGTGAAAAACTGTTTTTT.

The chain uses TRBV7-8 and TRBJ1-5; TRBD1 agrees at 8 bases. J lost 3 bases, V lost 5 bases, and 3 bases had no gene match. CDR3 length: 14 amino acids. CDR1 is SGHVS, CDR2 FQNEAQ, per germline. CDR3 residues: CASSRTGNNQPQHF. The DNA of the CDR3 is TGTGCCAGCAGCCGGACAGGGAACAATCAGCCCCAGCATTTT.

The V and J genes are TRBV3-1 (or the pseudogene TRBV3-2) and TRBJ1-2; D gene uncertain. This CDR3 has 15 residues. Germline lookup yields CDR1 LGHDT and CDR2 YNNKEL (reference sequence). The V end lost 1 base, the J end lost 4 bases, and 13 bases lay between the germline ends. The CDR3 nucleotides read TGTGCCAGCAGCCAAGCAGGTCGGCAGTTCTATGGCTACACCTTC. Translation: CASSQAGRQFYGYTF.

The sample holds one count of this clone. This sequence joins TRBV29-1 and TRBJ2-3; 8 bases map to TRBD2. The germline gives CDR1 SQVTM, CDR2 ANQGSEA. The CDR3 extends over 13 amino acids. V shed 5 bases, J shed 3 bases, and the junction held 4 bases outside the gene matches. The CDR3 here is CSVYGGRTDTQYF. For the CDR3, the DNA is TGCAGCGTTTACGGCGGGAGGACAGATACGCAGTATTTT.

This clone came up a few times. The chain couples TRBV3-1 (or the pseudogene TRBV3-2) to TRBJ2-2; D may be TRBD1 (6 bases). The CDR3 runs to 16 residues. Trimming stripped 4 bases from V and 3 bases from J, with 15 bases between. Germline V gene sequence: CDR1 LGHDT, CDR2 YNNKEL (reference sequence). CDR3 sequence (DNA): TGTGCCAGCAGCCTATCAACAGGGTTTTACACCGGGGAGCTGTTTTTT. Translating it yields CASSLSTGFYTGELFF.

The chain carries TRBV5-1 and TRBJ1-3; D uncertain. V was shortened by 0 bases and J by 10 bases, with 11 bases between the two germline ends. This CDR3 region has 13 residues. Germline V gene sequence: CDR1 SGHRS, CDR2 YFSETQ. In nucleotides, the CDR3 is TGCGCCAGCAGCTTGGCCGCGAGGTCGACCATATATTTT. Protein product: CASSLAARSTIYF.

J is TRBJ2-5 and V is TRBV11-2; 13 bases map to TRBD2. CDR3 size: 16 residues. With V trimmed by 5 bases and J by 2 bases, 5 bases remained unmatched. From germline, CDR1 is SGHAT and CDR2 FQNNGV. The CDR3 loop reads CASSQGLAGDQETQYF. The CDR3 nucleotides are TGTGCCAGCAGCCAAGGACTAGCGGGAGATCAAGAGACCCAGTACTTC.

V is TRBV4-1 and J is TRBJ2-5, with D unclear. This CDR3 has 15 residues. The V end lost 1 base, the J end lost 2 bases, and 11 bases lay between the germline ends. Germline assignment: CDR1 MGHRA and CDR2 YSYEKL. CDR3 protein: CASSQGYRRQETQYF. The CDR3 region has the DNA TGCGCCAGCAGCCAAGGCTACCGGCGGCAAGAGACCCAGTACTTC.

The genes are TRBV15 and TRBJ2-2; 9 bases map to TRBD2. This CDR3 has 15 amino acids. Germline-derived CDR1 and CDR2 are LNHNV and YYDKDF (reference sequence). V was clipped by 0 bases and J by 8 bases; unmatched bases: 4. CDR3 sequence reads: CATSREGTSYGELFF. The DNA for the CDR3 is TGTGCCACCAGCAGAGAAGGGACTAGCTATGGGGAGCTGTTTTTT.

The rearrangement joins TRBV7-2 to TRBJ1-1, with D possibly being TRBD1 (5 bases). The CDR3 has 16 residues. V shed 4 bases and J shed 3 bases, with 18 bases lying between them. Germline-derived CDR1 and CDR2 are SGHTA and FQGNSA. The CDR3 sequence is CASSWGMTRGDTEAFF. DNA of the CDR3: TGTGCCAGCAGCTGGGGGATGACGCGGGGAGACACTGAAGCTTTCTTT.

This chain joins TRBV6-1 and TRBJ1-1; 9 nucleotides line up with TRBD1. The CDR3 extends over 15 amino acids. Germline CDR1 is MNHNS and CDR2 is SASEGT. Trimming removed 1 base from V and 4 bases from J; junction bases left unmatched: 4. The CDR3: CASSEGTTGGTEAFF. DNA for the CDR3: TGTGCCAGCAGTGAAGGGACGACAGGGGGCACTGAAGCTTTCTTT.

This sequence joins TRBV4-1 and TRBJ2-1; 8 bases line up with TRBD2. CDR3 length: 19 residues. CDR1 is MGHRA, CDR2 YSYEKL, per germline. V shed 5 bases, J shed 5 bases, and the junction held 20 bases outside the gene matches. CDR3: CASSYVSTISGAGDNEQFF. CDR3 in DNA: TGCGCCAGCAGCTACGTATCTACAATTAGCGGAGCGGGGGACAATGAGCAGTTCTTC.

The rearrangement uses TRBV19 and TRBJ2-7; 9 bases fit TRBD1. With 5 bases clipped from V and 4 bases from J, the junction kept 6 bases outside the gene matches. Germline V gene lookup returns CDR1 LNHDA and CDR2 SQIVND (reference sequence). This CDR3 is built from 14 residues. CDR3 sequence reads: CASSPPGQGYEQYF. CDR3 nucleotides: TGTGCCAGTAGTCCCCCCGGACAGGGGTACGAGCAGTACTTC.

In its sample, this clone was seen a few times. The chain recombines TRBV5-1 with TRBJ2-1; D is unclear. Germline CDR1 and CDR2: SGHRS and YFSETQ. CDR3 length equals 11 residues. The V gene lost 2 bases and the J gene lost 8 bases, with 5 bases spanning the gap. The CDR3 DNA reads as TGCGCCAGCAGCTTACTTGATGAGCAGTTCTTC. Translating gives CASSLLDEQFF. Full variable domain (remainder filled in from reference TRBV5-1 and TRBJ2-1): KAGVTQTPRYLIKTRGQQVTLSCSPISGHRSVSWYQQTPGQGLQFLFEYFSETQRNKGNFPGRFSGRQFSNSRSEMNVSTLELGDSALYLCASSLLDEQFFGPGTRLTVL.

The rearrangement uses TRBV7-9 and TRBJ2-2, with D possibly matching TRBD1 (5 bases). CDR1 and CDR2 (germline): SEHNR, FQNEAQ (reference sequence). V lost 5 bases and J 7 bases, leaving 8 bases between the germline ends. The CDR3 sequence is 12 residues long. DNA for the CDR3: TGTGCCAGCAGCAAGGGGATCGGGGAGCTGTTTTTT. Translation: CASSKGIGELFF.